This T cell receptor beta chain was captured in a study of T-cell reconstitution after alpha-beta-depleted transplantation in children. V lost 4 bases and J 0 bases, leaving 9 bases between the germline ends. Per germline, CDR1 SQVTM and CDR2 ANQGSEA. The CDR3 spans 13 residues. This clonotype has a count of ten or more. Library preparation (for TCRbeta) was performed with unique molecular identifiers. Each CDR3 protein is one row after TCRdb ran MiXCR on the PCR reads. The data contain approximately 640,000 distinct CDR3 sequences, around 16% of them singletons. This clonotype was sampled from a human donor who donated a stem cell graft to a child with acute myeloid leukemia. Here the sequenced sample was PBMCs from the stem cell graft donor, taken from the stem cell graft. The rearrangement links TRBV29-1 to TRBJ1-1; D is uncertain. The CDR3 region has the DNA TGCAGCGTTGGTCCAGTCGTGAACACTGAAGCTTTCTTT. It translates to CSVGPVVNTEAFF. The full variable domain, in which reference TRBV29-1 and TRBJ1-1 provide the parts outside the CDR3, is SAVISQKPSRDICQRGTSLTIQCQVDSQVTMMFWYRQQPGQSLTLIATANQGSEATYESGFVIDKFPISRPNLTFSTLTVSNMSPEDSSIYLCSVGPVVNTEAFFGQGTRLTVV.